This paragraph reports one T cell receptor (beta chain). The antigen is unknown. In every patient, relapse followed autologous stem cell transplantation, while exposure to brentuximab vedotin differed. Classifying best responses yielded complete response, partial response or progressive disease. Using immunoSEQ multiplex PCR, the repertoire was profiled, and TCRdb retains in-frame clones only, with some absent. The sample contains 11,000 to 15,000 clones, 83% of which appear only once. The data stem from a study of PD-1 blockade in classical Hodgkin lymphoma. Study observations and caveats: There remain no defined causes for the repertoire differences, which possibly reflect disease activity or prior therapy.

The CDR3 sequence is 15 residues long. The V end lost 4 bases, the J end lost 3 bases, and 12 bases lay between the germline ends. The germline V gene encodes CDR1 MDHEN and CDR2 SYDVKM. This specimen was peripheral blood mononuclear cells (PBMCs), taken at baseline. The V gene is TRBV28, the J gene TRBJ1-4; D is ambiguous. The TCR sequence derives from a human donor with classical Hodgkin lymphoma. The DNA of the CDR3 is TGTGCCAGCAGTTCCAATGGGAGATCTAATGAAAAACTGTTTTTT. It translates to CASSSNGRSNEKLFF.